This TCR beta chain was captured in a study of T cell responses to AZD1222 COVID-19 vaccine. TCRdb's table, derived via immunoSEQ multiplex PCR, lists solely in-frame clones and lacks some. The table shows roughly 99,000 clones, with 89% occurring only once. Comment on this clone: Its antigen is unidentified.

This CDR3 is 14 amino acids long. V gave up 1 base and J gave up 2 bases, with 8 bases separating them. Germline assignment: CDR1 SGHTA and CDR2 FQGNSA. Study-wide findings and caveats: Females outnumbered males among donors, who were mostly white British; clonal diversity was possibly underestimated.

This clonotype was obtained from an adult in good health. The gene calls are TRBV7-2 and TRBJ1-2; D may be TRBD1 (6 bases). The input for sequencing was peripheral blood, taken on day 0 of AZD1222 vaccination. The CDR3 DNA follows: TGTGCCAGCAGCTTAGGACAGGCGAACTATGGCTACACCTTC. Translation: CASSLGQANYGYTF. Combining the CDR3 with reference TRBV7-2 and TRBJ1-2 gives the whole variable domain GAGVSQSPSNKVTEKGKDVELRCDPISGHTALYWYRQSLGQGLEFLIYFQGNSAPDKSGLPSDRFSAERTGGSVSTLTIQRTQQEDSAVYLCASSLGQANYGYTFGSGTRLTVV.